Listed below are T cell receptor beta chains from one sample, sequenced in a study of blood T cell repertoires in COVID-19. Assay used: immunoSEQ multiplex PCR; TCRdb lists only in-frame clones, some missing. The repertoire includes 25,000 to 35,000 clones, 88% of them detected once, and 5.5% to 7.5% sits in the top ten. The specimen was peripheral blood. Every receptor here comes from a human donor in a cohort sampled during active COVID-19. The CDR3 runs from the conserved cysteine through the conserved F or W. A D gene is named only where the DNA matches it firmly. Clone size is shown for a subset of rows, as once, few, many or a class of expanded clone.

V gene: TRBV19; D gene: TRBD1; clone size: NA; J gene: TRBJ1-5; CDR3 protein: CASSIQGAGQPQHF; CDR3 DNA: TGTGCCAGTAGTATACAGGGGGCAGGGCAGCCCCAGCATTTT
V gene: TRBV10-1; D gene: NA; clone size: NA; J gene: TRBJ1-1; CDR3 protein: CASSESRRGSMNTEAFF; CDR3 DNA: TGCGCCAGCAGTGAGTCTAGAAGGGGGTCCATGAACACTGAAGCTTTCTTT
V gene: TRBV30; D gene: NA; clone size: NA; J gene: TRBJ1-5; CDR3 protein: CAWSTERYSNQPQHF; CDR3 DNA: TGTGCCTGGAGTACAGAAAGGTATAGCAATCAGCCCCAGCATTTT
V gene: TRBV3-1/TRBV3-2; D gene: TRBD1; clone size: NA; J gene: TRBJ1-1; CDR3 protein: CASIGTGNTEAFF; CDR3 DNA: TGTGCCAGCATTGGGACAGGGAACACTGAAGCTTTCTTT
V gene: TRBV2; D gene: NA; clone size: NA; J gene: TRBJ2-5; CDR3 protein: CASGLKVETQYF; CDR3 DNA: TGTGCCAGCGGGCTAAAGGTCGAGACCCAGTACTTC
V gene: TRBV28; D gene: NA; clone size: NA; J gene: TRBJ1-5; CDR3 protein: CASSLGQGGLAMYSNQPQHF; CDR3 DNA: TGTGCCAGCAGTTTAGGGCAGGGAGGACTCGCCATGTATAGCAATCAGCCCCAGCATTTT
V gene: TRBV27; D gene: NA; clone size: medium-sized; J gene: TRBJ2-3; CDR3 protein: CASSYRAGLDTQYF; CDR3 DNA: TGTGCCAGCAGTTATCGGGCGGGGTTAGATACGCAGTATTTT
V gene: TRBV5-8; D gene: TRBD1; clone size: NA; J gene: TRBJ1-4; CDR3 protein: CASSLLGQGALGEKLFF; CDR3 DNA: TGTGCCAGCAGCCTTCTAGGACAGGGGGCGCTCGGAGAAAAACTGTTTTTT
V gene: TRBV10-3; D gene: TRBD2; clone size: once; J gene: TRBJ2-3; CDR3 protein: CAISLGTSGGASDTQYF; CDR3 DNA: TGTGCCATCAGTCTCGGGACTAGCGGGGGGGCGTCAGATACGCAGTATTTT
V gene: TRBV5-1; D gene: NA; clone size: NA; J gene: TRBJ2-3; CDR3 protein: CASSSVGTRLMDTQYF; CDR3 DNA: TGCGCCAGCAGCTCCGTGGGGACTCGTCTCATGGATACGCAGTATTTT
V gene: TRBV11-2; D gene: NA; clone size: NA; J gene: TRBJ1-5; CDR3 protein: CASSFDPVRASQHF; CDR3 DNA: TGTGCCAGCAGCTTTGATCCCGTCCGTGCGTCCCAGCATTTT
V gene: TRBV30; D gene: TRBD1; clone size: once; J gene: TRBJ2-3; CDR3 protein: CAWSGQGPTDTQYF; CDR3 DNA: TGTGCCTGGAGCGGACAGGGTCCCACAGATACGCAGTATTTT
V gene: TRBV27; D gene: NA; clone size: NA; J gene: TRBJ2-7; CDR3 protein: CASSCKQGGGGGSPYEQYF; CDR3 DNA: TGTGCCAGCAGTTGCAAACAAGGAGGGGGGGGCGGGAGTCCCTACGAGCAGTACTTC
V gene: TRBV11-2; D gene: TRBD2; clone size: NA; J gene: TRBJ2-1; CDR3 protein: CASSGGLAGGVMNEQFF; CDR3 DNA: TGTGCCAGCAGCGGAGGACTAGCGGGGGGGGTCATGAATGAGCAGTTCTTC
V gene: TRBV6-5; D gene: TRBD2; clone size: NA; J gene: TRBJ2-3; CDR3 protein: CAIDPGLGSTDTQYF; CDR3 DNA: TGTGCCATCGACCCGGGACTAGGGAGCACAGATACGCAGTATTTT
V gene: TRBV29-1; D gene: NA; clone size: NA; J gene: TRBJ2-4; CDR3 protein: CSVEDRSKNIQYF; CDR3 DNA: TGCAGCGTTGAAGACAGAAGCAAAAACATTCAGTACTTC
V gene: TRBV6-4; D gene: TRBD2; clone size: NA; J gene: TRBJ2-7; CDR3 protein: CASSGLKRGAPIILDEQYF; CDR3 DNA: TGTGCCAGCAGTGGACTTAAGCGGGGGGCCCCTATTATTCTCGACGAGCAGTACTTC
V gene: TRBV9; D gene: NA; clone size: NA; J gene: TRBJ2-7; CDR3 protein: CASSARTEPSYEQYF; CDR3 DNA: TGTGCCAGCAGCGCCCGGACAGAACCCTCCTACGAGCAGTACTTC
V gene: TRBV27; D gene: TRBD2; clone size: NA; J gene: TRBJ2-1; CDR3 protein: CASSTGTSGGNEQFF; CDR3 DNA: TGTGCCAGCAGTACCGGGACTAGCGGGGGCAATGAGCAGTTCTTC
V gene: TRBV4-1; D gene: TRBD1; clone size: NA; J gene: TRBJ2-6; CDR3 protein: CASSQDQGAANVLTF; CDR3 DNA: TGCGCCAGCAGCCAAGATCAGGGGGCTGCCAACGTCCTGACTTTC
V gene: TRBV11-1; D gene: NA; clone size: NA; J gene: TRBJ2-4; CDR3 protein: CASSPLAPPRDIQYF; CDR3 DNA: TGTGCCAGCAGCCCCCTAGCACCCCCAAGGGACATTCAGTACTTC
V gene: TRBV6-2/TRBV6-3; D gene: NA; clone size: NA; J gene: TRBJ1-5; CDR3 protein: CASSYSVSARLNQPQHF; CDR3 DNA: TGTGCCAGCAGTTACTCGGTTTCGGCCAGACTCAATCAGCCCCAGCATTTT
V gene: TRBV7-8; D gene: TRBD1; clone size: NA; J gene: TRBJ2-7; CDR3 protein: CASADRDSYEQYF; CDR3 DNA: TGTGCCAGCGCAGACAGGGACTCCTACGAGCAGTACTTC
V gene: TRBV3-1/TRBV3-2; D gene: NA; clone size: NA; J gene: TRBJ2-7; CDR3 protein: CASSLSSYEQYF; CDR3 DNA: TGTGCCAGCAGCCTTAGCTCCTACGAGCAGTACTTC
V gene: TRBV4-1; D gene: TRBD1; clone size: NA; J gene: TRBJ1-2; CDR3 protein: CASSPQGAGGYGYTF; CDR3 DNA: TGCGCCAGCAGCCCCCAGGGGGCAGGAGGCTATGGCTACACCTTC
V gene: TRBV7-9; D gene: TRBD1; clone size: NA; J gene: TRBJ2-1; CDR3 protein: CASSLAGTGDNEQFF; CDR3 DNA: TGTGCCAGCAGCTTAGCCGGGACAGGGGATAATGAGCAGTTCTTC
V gene: TRBV7-9; D gene: NA; clone size: NA; J gene: TRBJ2-7; CDR3 protein: CASSPRGYEQYF; CDR3 DNA: TGTGCCAGCAGCCCACGGGGTTACGAGCAGTACTTC
V gene: TRBV29-1; D gene: TRBD1; clone size: NA; J gene: TRBJ2-2; CDR3 protein: CSVYYRDRGGELFF; CDR3 DNA: TGCAGCGTATACTATCGGGACAGGGGCGGGGAGCTGTTTTTT
V gene: TRBV15; D gene: TRBD2; clone size: NA; J gene: TRBJ2-7; CDR3 protein: CATSRGLADYEQYF; CDR3 DNA: TGTGCCACCAGCAGAGGACTAGCGGATTACGAGCAGTACTTC
V gene: TRBV20-1; D gene: NA; clone size: NA; J gene: TRBJ1-2; CDR3 protein: CSASLATGYYGYTF; CDR3 DNA: TGCAGTGCTAGTTTGGCTACAGGGTACTATGGCTACACCTTC
V gene: TRBV28; D gene: NA; clone size: NA; J gene: TRBJ1-4; CDR3 protein: CASSLGGATNEKLFF; CDR3 DNA: TGTGCCAGCAGTTTGGGGGGGGCAACTAATGAAAAACTGTTTTTT
V gene: TRBV10-1; D gene: TRBD1; clone size: few; J gene: TRBJ1-6; CDR3 protein: CASSTGTGAYNSPLHF; CDR3 DNA: TGCGCCAGCAGTACCGGGACAGGGGCCTATAATTCACCCCTCCACTTT
V gene: TRBV5-5; D gene: NA; clone size: NA; J gene: TRBJ2-3; CDR3 protein: CASSLGRVDTQYF; CDR3 DNA: TGTGCCAGCAGCTTGGGGAGGGTAGATACGCAGTATTTT
V gene: TRBV7-9; D gene: NA; clone size: large; J gene: TRBJ2-3; CDR3 protein: CASSRRDWQGRTDTQYF; CDR3 DNA: TGTGCCAGCAGCCGTCGGGACTGGCAGGGACGCACAGATACGCAGTATTTT
V gene: TRBV4-2; D gene: TRBD2; clone size: NA; J gene: TRBJ2-3; CDR3 protein: CASSPSGGSDTQYF; CDR3 DNA: TGTGCCAGCAGCCCTAGCGGGGGCTCAGATACGCAGTATTTT
V gene: TRBV18; D gene: NA; clone size: NA; J gene: TRBJ2-7; CDR3 protein: CASSPLPDEQYF; CDR3 DNA: TGTGCCAGCTCACCACTCCCGGACGAGCAGTACTTC
V gene: TRBV7-6; D gene: TRBD1; clone size: few; J gene: TRBJ2-7; CDR3 protein: CASSLPGTGVYEQYF; CDR3 DNA: TGTGCCAGCAGTCTTCCTGGGACAGGGGTCTACGAGCAGTACTTC
V gene: TRBV30; D gene: NA; clone size: NA; J gene: TRBJ2-1; CDR3 protein: CAWELMDEQFF; CDR3 DNA: TGTGCCTGGGAACTGATGGATGAGCAGTTCTTC
V gene: TRBV19; D gene: NA; clone size: NA; J gene: TRBJ2-7; CDR3 protein: CASSIDRPGLLSYEQYF; CDR3 DNA: TGTGCCAGTAGTATAGATCGCCCAGGGCTCCTCTCCTACGAGCAGTACTTC
V gene: TRBV27; D gene: TRBD1; clone size: NA; J gene: TRBJ2-7; CDR3 protein: CASSLSWTGGEEQYF; CDR3 DNA: TGTGCCAGCAGTTTAAGTTGGACAGGGGGCGAGGAGCAGTACTTC
V gene: TRBV3-1/TRBV3-2; D gene: TRBD2; clone size: NA; J gene: TRBJ2-6; CDR3 protein: CASSPMRTSGGSGANVLTF; CDR3 DNA: TGTGCCAGCAGCCCCATGAGGACTAGCGGGGGGTCTGGGGCCAACGTCCTGACTTTC
V gene: TRBV11-2; D gene: NA; clone size: NA; J gene: TRBJ2-5; CDR3 protein: CASSPHGETQYF; CDR3 DNA: TGTGCCAGCAGCCCGCACGGGGAGACCCAGTACTTC